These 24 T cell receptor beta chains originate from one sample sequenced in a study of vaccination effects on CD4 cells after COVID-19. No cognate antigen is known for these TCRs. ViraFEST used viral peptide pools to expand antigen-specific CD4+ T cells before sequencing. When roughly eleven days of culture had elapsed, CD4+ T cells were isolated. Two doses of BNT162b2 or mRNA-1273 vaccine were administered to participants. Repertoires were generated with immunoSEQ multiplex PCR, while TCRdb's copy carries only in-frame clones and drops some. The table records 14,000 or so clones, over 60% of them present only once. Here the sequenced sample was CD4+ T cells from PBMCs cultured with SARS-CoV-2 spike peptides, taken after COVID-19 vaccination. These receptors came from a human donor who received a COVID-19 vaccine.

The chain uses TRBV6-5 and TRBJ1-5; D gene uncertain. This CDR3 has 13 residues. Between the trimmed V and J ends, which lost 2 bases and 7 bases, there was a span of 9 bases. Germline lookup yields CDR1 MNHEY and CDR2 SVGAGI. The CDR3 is CASSYRGGQPQHF. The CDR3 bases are TGTGCCAGCAGTTACCGGGGAGGGCAGCCCCAGCATTTT.

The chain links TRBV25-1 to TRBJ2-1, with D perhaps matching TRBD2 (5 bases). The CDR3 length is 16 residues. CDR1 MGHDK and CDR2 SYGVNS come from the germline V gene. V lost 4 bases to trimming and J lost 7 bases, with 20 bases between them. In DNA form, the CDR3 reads TGTGCCAGCAGTGGCCTGGAGGCCCTCCTTACAAATGAGCAGTTCTTC. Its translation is CASSGLEALLTNEQFF.

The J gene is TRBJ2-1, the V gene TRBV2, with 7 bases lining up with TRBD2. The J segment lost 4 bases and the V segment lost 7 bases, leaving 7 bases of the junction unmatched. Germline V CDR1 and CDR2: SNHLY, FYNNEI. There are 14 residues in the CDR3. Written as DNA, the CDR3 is TGTGCCAGCAATGGACTAGGGCCTTACAATGAGCAGTTCTTC. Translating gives CASNGLGPYNEQFF.

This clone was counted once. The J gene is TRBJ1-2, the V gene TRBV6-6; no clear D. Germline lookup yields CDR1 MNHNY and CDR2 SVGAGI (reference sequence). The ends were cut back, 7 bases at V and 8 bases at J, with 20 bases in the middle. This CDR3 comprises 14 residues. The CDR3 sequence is CASTFPPGSEGYTF. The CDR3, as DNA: TGTGCCAGCACCTTCCCCCCTGGGTCGGAGGGCTACACCTTC.

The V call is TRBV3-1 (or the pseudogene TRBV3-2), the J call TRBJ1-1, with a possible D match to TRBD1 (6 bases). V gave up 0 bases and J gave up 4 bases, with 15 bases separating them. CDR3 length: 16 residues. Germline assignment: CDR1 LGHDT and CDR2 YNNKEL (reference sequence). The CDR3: CASSQDRNRAATEAFF. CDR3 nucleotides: TGTGCCAGCAGCCAAGATCGAAACAGGGCGGCCACTGAAGCTTTCTTT.

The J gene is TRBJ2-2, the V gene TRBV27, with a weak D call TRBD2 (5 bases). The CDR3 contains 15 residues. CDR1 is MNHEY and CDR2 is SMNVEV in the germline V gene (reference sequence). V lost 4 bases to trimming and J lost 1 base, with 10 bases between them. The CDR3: CASSYKRRNTGELFF. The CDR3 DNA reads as TGTGCCAGCAGTTACAAGCGGAGGAACACCGGGGAGCTGTTTTTT.

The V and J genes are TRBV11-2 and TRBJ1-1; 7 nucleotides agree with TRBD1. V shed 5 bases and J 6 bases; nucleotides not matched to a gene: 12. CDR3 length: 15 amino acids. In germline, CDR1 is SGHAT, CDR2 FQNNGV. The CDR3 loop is CASSHGGKGASEAFF. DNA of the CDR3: TGTGCCAGCAGCCATGGGGGTAAGGGGGCCTCTGAAGCTTTCTTT.

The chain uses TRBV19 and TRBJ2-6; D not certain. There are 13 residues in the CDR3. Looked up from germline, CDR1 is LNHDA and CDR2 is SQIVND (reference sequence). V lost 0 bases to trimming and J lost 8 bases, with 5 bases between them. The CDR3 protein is CASSIDQSNVLTF. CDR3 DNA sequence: TGTGCCAGTAGTATAGATCAATCCAACGTCCTGACTTTC.

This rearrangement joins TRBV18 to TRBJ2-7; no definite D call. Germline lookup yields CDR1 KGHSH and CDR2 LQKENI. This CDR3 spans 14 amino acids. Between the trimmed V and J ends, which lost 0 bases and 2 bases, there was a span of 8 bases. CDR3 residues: CASSPPTNAYEQYF. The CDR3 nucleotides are TGTGCCAGCTCACCACCGACAAACGCCTACGAGCAGTACTTC.

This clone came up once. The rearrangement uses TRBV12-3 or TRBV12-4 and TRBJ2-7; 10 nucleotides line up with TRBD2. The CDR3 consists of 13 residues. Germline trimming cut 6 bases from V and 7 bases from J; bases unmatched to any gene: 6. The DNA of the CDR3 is TGTGCCAGCAGGGCGGGACTAGCGACTGAGCAGTACTTC. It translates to CASRAGLATEQYF.

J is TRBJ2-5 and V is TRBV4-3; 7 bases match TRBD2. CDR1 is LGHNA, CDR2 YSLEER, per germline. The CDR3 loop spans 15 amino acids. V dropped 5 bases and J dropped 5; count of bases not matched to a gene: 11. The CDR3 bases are TGCGCCAGCAGCGGAAGGACTAGTGGGGGGGAGACCCAGTACTTC. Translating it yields CASSGRTSGGETQYF.

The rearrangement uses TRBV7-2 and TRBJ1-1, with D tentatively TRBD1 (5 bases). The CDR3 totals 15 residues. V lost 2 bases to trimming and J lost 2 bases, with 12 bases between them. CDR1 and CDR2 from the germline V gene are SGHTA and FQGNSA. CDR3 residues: CASSLNLGGNTEAFF. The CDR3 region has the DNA TGTGCCAGCAGCTTAAATCTTGGGGGAAACACTGAAGCTTTCTTT.

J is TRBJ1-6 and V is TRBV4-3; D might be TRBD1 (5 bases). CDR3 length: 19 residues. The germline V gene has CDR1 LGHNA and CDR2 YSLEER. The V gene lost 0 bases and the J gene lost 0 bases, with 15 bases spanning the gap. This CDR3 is CASSQDPPGRSSYNSPLHF. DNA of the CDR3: TGCGCCAGCAGCCAAGATCCCCCGGGACGGAGCTCCTATAATTCACCCCTCCACTTT.

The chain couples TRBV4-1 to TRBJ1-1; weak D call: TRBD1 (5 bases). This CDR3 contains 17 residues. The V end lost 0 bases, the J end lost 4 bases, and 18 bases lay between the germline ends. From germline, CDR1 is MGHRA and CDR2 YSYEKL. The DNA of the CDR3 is TGCGCCAGCAGCCAAGATCGGGCCGGGGGGATGGGCACTGAAGCTTTCTTT. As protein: CASSQDRAGGMGTEAFF.

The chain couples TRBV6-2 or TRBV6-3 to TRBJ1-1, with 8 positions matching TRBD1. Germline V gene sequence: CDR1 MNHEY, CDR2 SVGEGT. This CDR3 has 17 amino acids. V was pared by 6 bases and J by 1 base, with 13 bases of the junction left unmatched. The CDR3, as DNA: TGTGCCAGCAGCCGCTACCGAACGGGACAGGCGAACACTGAAGCTTTCTTT. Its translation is CASSRYRTGQANTEAFF.

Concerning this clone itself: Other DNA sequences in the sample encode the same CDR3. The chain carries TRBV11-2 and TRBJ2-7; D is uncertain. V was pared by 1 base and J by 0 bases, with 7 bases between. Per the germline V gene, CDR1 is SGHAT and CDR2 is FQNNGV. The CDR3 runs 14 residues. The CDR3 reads CASSLVGGSYEQYF. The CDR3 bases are TGTGCCAGCAGCTTAGTCGGTGGCTCCTACGAGCAGTACTTC.

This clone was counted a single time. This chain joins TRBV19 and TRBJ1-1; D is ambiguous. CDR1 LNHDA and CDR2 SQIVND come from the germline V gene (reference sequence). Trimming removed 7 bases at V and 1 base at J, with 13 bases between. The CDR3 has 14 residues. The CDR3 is CASNKGNANTEAFF. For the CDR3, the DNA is TGTGCCAGTAATAAAGGAAACGCGAACACTGAAGCTTTCTTT.

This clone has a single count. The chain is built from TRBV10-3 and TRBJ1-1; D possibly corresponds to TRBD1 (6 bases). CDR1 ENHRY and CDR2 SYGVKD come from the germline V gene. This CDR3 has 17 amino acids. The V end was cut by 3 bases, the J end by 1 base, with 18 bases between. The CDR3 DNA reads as TGTGCCATCAGTGAACTCCCATTGGACAGCCCGAACACTGAAGCTTTCTTT. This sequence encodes CAISELPLDSPNTEAFF.

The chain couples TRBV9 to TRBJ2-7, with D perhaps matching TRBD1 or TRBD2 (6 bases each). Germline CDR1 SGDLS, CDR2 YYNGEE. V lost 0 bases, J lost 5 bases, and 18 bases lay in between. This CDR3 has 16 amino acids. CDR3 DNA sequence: TGTGCCAGCAGCGTAGGTGTCTGGGCAGGGGAGGACGAGCAGTACTTC. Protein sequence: CASSVGVWAGEDEQYF.

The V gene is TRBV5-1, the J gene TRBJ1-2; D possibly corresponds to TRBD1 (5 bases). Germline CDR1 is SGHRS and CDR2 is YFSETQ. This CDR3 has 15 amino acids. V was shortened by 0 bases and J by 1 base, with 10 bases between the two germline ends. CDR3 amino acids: CASSLETGRNYGYTF. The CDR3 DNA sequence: TGCGCCAGCAGCTTGGAAACAGGTCGTAACTATGGCTACACCTTC.

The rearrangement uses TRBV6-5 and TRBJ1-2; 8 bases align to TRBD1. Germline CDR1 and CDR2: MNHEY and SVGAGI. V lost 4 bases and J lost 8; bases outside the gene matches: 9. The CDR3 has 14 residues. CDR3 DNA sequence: TGTGCCAGCAGTTCTGCCAGGACAGGGAAAGGCTACACCTTC. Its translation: CASSSARTGKGYTF.

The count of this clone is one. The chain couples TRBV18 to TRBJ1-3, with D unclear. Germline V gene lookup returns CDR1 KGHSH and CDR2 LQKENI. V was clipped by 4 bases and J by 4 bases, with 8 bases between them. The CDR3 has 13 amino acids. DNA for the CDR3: TGTGCCAGCTCACGAGAACCAGGAAACACCATATATTTT. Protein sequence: CASSREPGNTIYF. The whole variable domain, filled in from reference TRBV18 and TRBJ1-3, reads NAGVMQNPRHLVRRRGQEARLRCSPMKGHSHVYWYRQLPEEGLKFMVYLQKENIIDESGMPKERFSAEFPKEGPSILRIQQVVRGDSAAYFCASSREPGNTIYFGEGSWLTVV.

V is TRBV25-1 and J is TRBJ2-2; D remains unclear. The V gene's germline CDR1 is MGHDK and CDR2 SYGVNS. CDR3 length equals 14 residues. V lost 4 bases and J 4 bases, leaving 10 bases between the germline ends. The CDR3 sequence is CASSARRVTGELFF. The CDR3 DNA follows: TGTGCCAGCAGTGCCCGTCGAGTCACCGGGGAGCTGTTTTTT.

In DNA, the CDR3 is TGTGCCAGCAGCTTTGGGGGAACTAACACCGGGGAGCTGTTTTTT. Its protein product is CASSFGGTNTGELFF. The genes are TRBV5-6 and TRBJ2-2; D may correspond to TRBD1 or TRBD2 (5 bases each). The ends were cut back, 2 bases at V and 2 bases at J, with 10 bases in the middle. Germline V gives CDR1 SGHDT, CDR2 YYEEEE. CDR3 size: 15 residues.